These 9 T cell receptor beta chains share one sample of origin, sequenced in a study of PD-1 blockade in classical Hodgkin lymphoma. No patient escaped relapse after autologous stem cell transplantation, and brentuximab vedotin exposure varied. Measured with immunoSEQ multiplex PCR; TCRdb has only the in-frame clones, and not every one. Counted here are approximately 61,000 clones, around 87% occurring once; the ten biggest clones make up roughly 15%. This material consisted of peripheral blood mononuclear cells (PBMCs), taken at baseline. The receptor source for this set is a human donor with classical Hodgkin lymphoma.

V usage is TRBV4-2 and J usage is TRBJ1-4; D is possibly TRBD1 (5 bases). The germline V gene encodes CDR1 LGHNA and CDR2 YNFKEQ. The CDR3 totals 15 residues. V was shortened by 3 bases and J by 6 bases, with 14 bases between the two germline ends. CDR3 DNA: TGTGCCAGCAGCCAGTATGACAGTTCGGATGAAAAACTGTTTTTT. Residues: CASSQYDSSDEKLFF.

The genes are TRBV7-2 and TRBJ2-7; perhaps TRBD2 as D (5 bases). The ends were cut back, 5 bases at V and 3 bases at J, with 14 bases in the middle. CDR1 SGHTA and CDR2 FQGNSA come from the germline V gene. This CDR3 has 14 residues. CDR3 protein: CASSPQLSGYEQYF. The CDR3 DNA reads TGTGCCAGCAGCCCCCAACTCAGCGGCTACGAGCAGTACTTC.

The chain combines TRBV15 with TRBJ2-3; D may correspond to TRBD1 or TRBD2 (5 bases each). V was cut by 3 bases and J by 4 bases, with 26 bases left in between. Germline lookup yields CDR1 LNHNV and CDR2 YYDKDF (reference sequence). CDR3 size: 19 residues. The CDR3 DNA is TGTGCCACCAGCAGGGGGGTAGACTGGACGGGAAACCCCTCAGATACGCAGTATTTT. Residues: CATSRGVDWTGNPSDTQYF. Drawing the rest from reference TRBV15 and TRBJ2-3, the complete variable domain is DAMVIQNPRYQVTQFGKPVTLSCSQTLNHNVMYWYQQKSSQAPKLLFHYYDKDFNNEADTPDNFQSRRPNTSFCFLDIRSPGLGDTAMYLCATSRGVDWTGNPSDTQYFGPGTRLTVL.

This clone has a handful of counts. The rearrangement links TRBV7-3 to TRBJ2-2; D is unclear. The CDR3 has 13 residues. Germline V gives CDR1 SGHTA, CDR2 FQGTGA. V gave up 3 bases and J gave up 7 bases, with 9 bases separating them. The CDR3 DNA reads as TGTGCCAGCAGCTTGGTCAGCAGCGGGGAGCTGTTTTTT. This encodes CASSLVSSGELFF.

Concerning this clone itself: At one boundary the junction diverges from the germline segment, which might be a read error. CDR3 residues: CASSLTGDANTGELFF. In DNA, the CDR3 is TGTGCTAGCAGCTTGACAGGGGACGCGAACACCGGGGAGCTGTTTTTT. The chain combines TRBV7-7 with TRBJ2-2; the match to TRBD1 covers 8 bases. The CDR3 runs 16 residues. Germline V gives CDR1 SSHAT, CDR2 FNYEAQ (reference sequence).

The rearrangement joins TRBV28 to TRBJ2-7; either TRBD1 or TRBD2 may supply D (6 bases each). From germline, CDR1 is MDHEN and CDR2 SYDVKM. V shed 7 bases and J shed 1 base, with 20 bases lying between them. The CDR3 has 16 amino acids. The DNA for the CDR3 is TGTGCCAGCACGACCCTCGAGGGGGGCCCTTCCTACGAGCAGTACTTC. It encodes CASTTLEGGPSYEQYF.

The chain carries TRBV7-2 and TRBJ2-5; no reliable D call. CDR3 length equals 13 residues. Germline-derived CDR1 and CDR2 are SGHTA and FQGNSA. The V and J ends lost 5 bases and 4 bases respectively, with 11 bases between them. CDR3 amino acids: CASSRASLETQYF. The CDR3, as DNA: TGTGCCAGCAGCCGGGCCAGTTTAGAGACCCAGTACTTC.

This clone was seen a single time. The chain employs TRBV4-1 and TRBJ2-1, with 11 bases fitting TRBD1. The CDR3 extends over 16 amino acids. With V trimmed by 1 base and J by 6 bases, 5 bases remained unmatched. Germline CDR1 and CDR2: MGHRA and YSYEKL. For the CDR3, the DNA is TGCGCCAGCAGCCAAGGGACAGGGGGCGCCCTCAATGAGCAGTTCTTC. This gives the protein CASSQGTGGALNEQFF.

The chain joins TRBV5-4 to TRBJ2-7; D remains unclear. Germline-derived CDR1 and CDR2 are SGHNT and YYREEE (reference sequence). The CDR3 totals 14 residues. V lost 2 bases, J lost 0 bases, and 9 bases lay in between. The CDR3 sequence: CASSFGPSSYEQYF. The DNA of the CDR3 is TGTGCCAGCAGCTTTGGTCCAAGCTCCTACGAGCAGTACTTC.